This is a list of T cell receptor beta chains from one sample in a study of blood T cell repertoires in COVID-19. TCRdb's copy holds only in-frame clones and misses some; the assay was immunoSEQ multiplex PCR. This table holds about 37,000 clones, less than 85% found once. Source material: peripheral blood. These receptors were obtained from a woman in her 70s with acute or convalescent COVID-19. The CDR3 runs from the conserved cysteine through the conserved F or W. A D gene is named only where the DNA matches it firmly. Only part of the rows carry a size: once, few, many, or a class if the clone is expanded.

v_gene,d_gene,abundance,j_gene,CDR3aa,CDR3nt
TRBV19,-,few,TRBJ2-1,CASSIQQGYYEQFF,TGTGCCAGTAGTATCCAGCAGGGGTACTATGAGCAGTTCTTC
TRBV7-8,-,few,TRBJ1-6,CASQALSSYNSPLHF,TGTGCCAGTCAGGCCCTAAGCTCCTATAATTCACCCCTCCACTTT
TRBV29-1,TRBD1,-,TRBJ1-1,CSADRGSGNTEAFF,TGCAGCGCGGACAGGGGGTCGGGGAACACTGAAGCTTTCTTT
TRBV7-2,TRBD1,-,TRBJ2-7,CASSYILGQGYEQYF,TGTGCCAGCAGTTACATCCTCGGACAGGGTTACGAGCAGTACTTC
TRBV3-1/TRBV3-2,TRBD1,-,TRBJ1-3,CASSRVDRAILSGNTIYF,TGTGCCAGCAGCCGGGTCGACAGGGCCATCCTCTCTGGAAACACCATATATTTT
TRBV10-3,-,-,TRBJ2-7,CAISDPSRSSYEQYF,TGTGCCATCAGTGACCCTAGCAGGAGCTCCTACGAGCAGTACTTC
TRBV12-2,-,-,TRBJ1-1,CASRGQAFSEAFF,TGTGCAAGTCGAGGACAGGCGTTCTCTGAAGCTTTCTTT
TRBV21-1,-,-,TRBJ2-1,CASSKALGVNEQFF,TGTGCCAGCAGCAAAGCCCTGGGAGTCAATGAGCAGTTCTTC
TRBV11-2,-,-,TRBJ1-2,CASSRGQWTNYGYTF,TGTGCCAGCAGCCGAGGACAATGGACTAACTATGGCTACACCTTC
TRBV28,TRBD2,-,TRBJ2-7,CASSLARGTSGSDEQYF,TGTGCCAGCAGTTTAGCAAGAGGGACTAGCGGGAGCGACGAGCAGTACTTC
TRBV5-1,-,-,TRBJ2-1,CASSLETYSYNEQFF,TGCGCCAGCAGCTTGGAAACTTACTCCTACAATGAGCAGTTCTTC
TRBV6-6,TRBD2,-,TRBJ2-5,CASSGGAVETQYF,TGTGCCAGCAGCGGGGGGGCGGTGGAGACCCAGTACTTC
TRBV15,-,-,TRBJ1-3,CATSMGGLSGNTIYF,TGTGCCACCAGCATGGGGGGGCTTTCTGGAAACACCATATATTTT
TRBV11-2,TRBD2,-,TRBJ2-5,CASSSGTSVARETQYF,TGTGCCAGCAGCTCCGGGACTAGCGTGGCCCGAGAGACCCAGTACTTC